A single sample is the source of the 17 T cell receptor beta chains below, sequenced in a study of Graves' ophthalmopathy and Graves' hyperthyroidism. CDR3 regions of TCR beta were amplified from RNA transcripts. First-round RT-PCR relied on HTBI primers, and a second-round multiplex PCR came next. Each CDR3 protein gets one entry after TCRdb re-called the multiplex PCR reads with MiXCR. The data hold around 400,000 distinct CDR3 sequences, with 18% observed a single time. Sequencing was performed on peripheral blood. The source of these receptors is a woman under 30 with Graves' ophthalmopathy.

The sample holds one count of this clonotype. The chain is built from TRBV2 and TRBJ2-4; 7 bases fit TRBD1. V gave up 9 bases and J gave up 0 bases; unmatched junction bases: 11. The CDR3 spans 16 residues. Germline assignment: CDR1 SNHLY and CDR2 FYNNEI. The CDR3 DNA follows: TGTGCCAGGCAACAGGGGCCCCATCTAGCCAAAAACATTCAGTACTTC. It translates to CARQQGPHLAKNIQYF.

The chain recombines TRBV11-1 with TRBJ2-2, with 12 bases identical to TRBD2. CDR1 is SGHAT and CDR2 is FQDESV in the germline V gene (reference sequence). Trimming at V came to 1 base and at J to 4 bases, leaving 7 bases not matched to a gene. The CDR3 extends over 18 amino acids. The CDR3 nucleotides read TGTGCCAGCAGCTTAGTCTCAGGACTAGCGGGAATCACCGGGGAGCTGTTTTTT. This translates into CASSLVSGLAGITGELFF.

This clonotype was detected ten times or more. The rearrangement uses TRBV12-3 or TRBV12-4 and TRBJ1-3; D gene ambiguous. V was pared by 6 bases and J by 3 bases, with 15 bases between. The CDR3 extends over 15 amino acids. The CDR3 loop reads CASSRPGTDGNTIYF. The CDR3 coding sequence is TGTGCCAGCAGCCGCCCCGGTACAGATGGAAACACCATATATTTT.

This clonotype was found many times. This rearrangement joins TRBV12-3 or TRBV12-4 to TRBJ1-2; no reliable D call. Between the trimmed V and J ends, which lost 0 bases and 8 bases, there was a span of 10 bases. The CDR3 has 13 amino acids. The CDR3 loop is CASSLAREEGYTF. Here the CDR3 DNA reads TGTGCCAGCAGTTTAGCGCGGGAAGAAGGCTACACCTTC.

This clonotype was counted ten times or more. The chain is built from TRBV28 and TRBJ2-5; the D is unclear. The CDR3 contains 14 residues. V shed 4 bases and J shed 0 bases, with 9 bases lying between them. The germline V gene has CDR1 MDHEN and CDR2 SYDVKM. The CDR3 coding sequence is TGTGCCAGCAGTTCCCCTAAGTACCAAGAGACCCAGTACTTC. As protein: CASSSPKYQETQYF.

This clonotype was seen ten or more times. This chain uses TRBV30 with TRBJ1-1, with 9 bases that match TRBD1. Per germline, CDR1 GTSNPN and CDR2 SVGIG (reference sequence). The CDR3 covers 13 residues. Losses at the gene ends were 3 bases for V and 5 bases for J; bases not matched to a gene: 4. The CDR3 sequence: CAWSLDRGTEAFF. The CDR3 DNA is TGTGCCTGGAGCCTCGACAGGGGGACTGAAGCTTTCTTT.

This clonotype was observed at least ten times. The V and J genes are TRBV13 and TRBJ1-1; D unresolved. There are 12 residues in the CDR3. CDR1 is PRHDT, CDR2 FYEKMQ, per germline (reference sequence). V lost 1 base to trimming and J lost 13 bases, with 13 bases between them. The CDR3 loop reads CASSLDGYGGFF. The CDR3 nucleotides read TGTGCCAGCAGCTTAGATGGGTACGGTGGTTTCTTT.

The CDR3 DNA reads as TGTGCCAGCAGTTACCTCCTAGCGGGAGCGGGGGAGACCCAGTACTTC. It translates to CASSYLLAGAGETQYF. V and J are TRBV6-2 or TRBV6-3 and TRBJ2-5; 10 nucleotides line up with TRBD2. The CDR3 length is 16 residues. Germline V gene data show CDR1 as MNHEY and CDR2 as SVGEGT. The junction had 8 bases not matched to a gene; V was cut back by 2 bases and J by 5 bases.

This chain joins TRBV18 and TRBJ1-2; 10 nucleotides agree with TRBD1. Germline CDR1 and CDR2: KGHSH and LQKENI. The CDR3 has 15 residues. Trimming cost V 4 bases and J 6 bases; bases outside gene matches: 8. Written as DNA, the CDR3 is TGTGCCAGCTCACTCCGACAGGGGGCAGCTCATGGCTACACCTTC. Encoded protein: CASSLRQGAAHGYTF.

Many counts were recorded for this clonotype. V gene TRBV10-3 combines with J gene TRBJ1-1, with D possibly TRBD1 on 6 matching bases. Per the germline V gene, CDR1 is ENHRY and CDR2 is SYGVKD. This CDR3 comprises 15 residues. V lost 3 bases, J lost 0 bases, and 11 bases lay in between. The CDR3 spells CAISDLDSLNTEAFF. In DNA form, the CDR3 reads TGTGCCATCAGTGACCTGGACAGCCTGAACACTGAAGCTTTCTTT.

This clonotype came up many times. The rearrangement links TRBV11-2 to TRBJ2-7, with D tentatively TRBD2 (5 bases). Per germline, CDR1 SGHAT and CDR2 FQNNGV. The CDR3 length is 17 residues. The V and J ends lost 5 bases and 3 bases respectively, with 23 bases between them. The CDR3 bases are TGTGCCAGCAGCCCCTTCGGGGAATTGACTGGATTCTACGAGCAGTACTTC. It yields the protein CASSPFGELTGFYEQYF.

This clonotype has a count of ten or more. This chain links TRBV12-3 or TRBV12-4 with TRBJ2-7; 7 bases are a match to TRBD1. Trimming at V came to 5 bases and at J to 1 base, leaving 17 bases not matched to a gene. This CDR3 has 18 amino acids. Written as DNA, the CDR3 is TGTGCCAGCAGTCTTCACTCGGACCCGACAGGGTGGTCCTACGAGCAGTACTTC. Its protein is CASSLHSDPTGWSYEQYF.

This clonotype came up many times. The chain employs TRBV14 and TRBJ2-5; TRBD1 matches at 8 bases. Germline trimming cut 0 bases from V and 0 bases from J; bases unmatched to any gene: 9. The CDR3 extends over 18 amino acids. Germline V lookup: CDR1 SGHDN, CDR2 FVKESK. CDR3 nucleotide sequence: TGTGCCAGCAGCCAAGAAATTAGGACAGGGCACTACCAAGAGACCCAGTACTTC. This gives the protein CASSQEIRTGHYQETQYF.

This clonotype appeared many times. DNA of the CDR3: TGCAGCGTTGGGTGGGACAGAAATCAGCCCCAGCATTTT. It translates to CSVGWDRNQPQHF. V is TRBV29-1 and J is TRBJ1-5; 7 nucleotides match TRBD1. Germline lookup yields CDR1 SQVTM and CDR2 ANQGSEA. CDR3 length: 13 amino acids. With 4 bases clipped from V and 4 bases from J, the junction kept 4 bases outside the gene matches.

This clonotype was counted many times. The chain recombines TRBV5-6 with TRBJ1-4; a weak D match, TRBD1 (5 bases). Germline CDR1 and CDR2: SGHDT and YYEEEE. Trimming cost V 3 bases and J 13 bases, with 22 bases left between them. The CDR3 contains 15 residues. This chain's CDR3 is CASSSETEWRWGLFF. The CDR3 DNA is TGTGCCAGCAGCTCCGAGACAGAGTGGCGGTGGGGACTGTTTTTT.

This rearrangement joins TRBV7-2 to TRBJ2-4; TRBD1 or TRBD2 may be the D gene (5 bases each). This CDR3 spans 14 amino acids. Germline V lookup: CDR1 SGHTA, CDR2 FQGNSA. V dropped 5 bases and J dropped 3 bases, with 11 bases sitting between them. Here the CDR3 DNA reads TGTGCCAGCAGCCCAGGGACGGTCAAAAACATTCAGTACTTC. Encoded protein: CASSPGTVKNIQYF. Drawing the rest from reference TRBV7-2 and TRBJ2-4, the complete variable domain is GAGVSQSPSNKVTEKGKDVELRCDPISGHTALYWYRQSLGQGLEFLIYFQGNSAPDKSGLPSDRFSAERTGGSVSTLTIQRTQQEDSAVYLCASSPGTVKNIQYFGAGTRLSVL.

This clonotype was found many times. In nucleotides, the CDR3 is TGCAGCGTTGAGCTTCCTGAAGCTTTCTTT. Translated, it gives CSVELPEAFF. The chain has TRBV29-1 and TRBJ1-1; D is ambiguous. V was clipped by 3 bases and J by 6 bases, with 5 bases between them. The CDR3 has 10 amino acids. Germline V gene lookup returns CDR1 SQVTM and CDR2 ANQGSEA.